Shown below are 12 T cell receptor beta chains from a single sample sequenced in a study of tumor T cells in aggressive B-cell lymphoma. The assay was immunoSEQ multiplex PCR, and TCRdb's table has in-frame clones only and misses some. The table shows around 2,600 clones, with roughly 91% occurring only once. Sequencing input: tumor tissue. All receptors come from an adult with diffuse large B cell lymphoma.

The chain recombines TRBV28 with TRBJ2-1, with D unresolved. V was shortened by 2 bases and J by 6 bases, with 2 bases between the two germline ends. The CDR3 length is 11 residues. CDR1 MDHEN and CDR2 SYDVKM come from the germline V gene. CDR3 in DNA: TGTGCCAGCAGTTTACGCAATGAGCAGTTCTTC. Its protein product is CASSLRNEQFF.

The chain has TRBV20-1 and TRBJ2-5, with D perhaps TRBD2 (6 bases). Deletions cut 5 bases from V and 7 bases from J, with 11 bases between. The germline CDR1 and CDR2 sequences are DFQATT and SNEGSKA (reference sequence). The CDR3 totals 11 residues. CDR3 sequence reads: CSAGRDGTQYF. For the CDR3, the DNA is TGCAGTGCTGGGCGGGATGGGACCCAGTACTTC.

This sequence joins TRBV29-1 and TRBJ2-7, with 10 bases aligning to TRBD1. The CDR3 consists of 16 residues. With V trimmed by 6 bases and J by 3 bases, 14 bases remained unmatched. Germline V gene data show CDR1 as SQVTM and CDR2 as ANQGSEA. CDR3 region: CSVAGTGDGRYYEQYF. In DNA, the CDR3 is TGCAGCGTGGCCGGGACAGGGGACGGACGGTACTACGAGCAGTACTTC.

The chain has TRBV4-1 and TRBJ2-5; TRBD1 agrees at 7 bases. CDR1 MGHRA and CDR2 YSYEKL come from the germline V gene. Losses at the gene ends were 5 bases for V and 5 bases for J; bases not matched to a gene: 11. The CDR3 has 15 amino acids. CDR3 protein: CASSYRLTGTETQYF. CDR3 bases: TGCGCCAGCAGCTATCGACTGACAGGGACGGAGACCCAGTACTTC.

CDR3 region: CAVQGSSYNEQFF. Written as DNA, the CDR3 is TGTGCCGTCCAGGGGAGCTCCTACAATGAGCAGTTCTTC. The chain carries TRBV10-3 and TRBJ2-1; possibly TRBD1 for D (6 bases). The CDR3 spans 13 residues. The V and J ends lost 11 bases and 0 bases respectively, with 11 bases between them. The germline V gene encodes CDR1 ENHRY and CDR2 SYGVKD.

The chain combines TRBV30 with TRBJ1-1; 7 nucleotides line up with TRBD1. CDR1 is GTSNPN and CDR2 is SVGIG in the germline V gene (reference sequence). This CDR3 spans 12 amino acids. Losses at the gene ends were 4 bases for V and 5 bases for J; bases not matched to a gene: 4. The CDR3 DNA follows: TGTGCCTGGATTGACAGGGTGACTGAAGCTTTCTTT. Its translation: CAWIDRVTEAFF. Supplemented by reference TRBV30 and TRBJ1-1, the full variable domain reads SQTIHQWPATLVQPVGSPLSLECTVEGTSNPNLYWYRQAAGRGLQLLFYSVGIGQISSEVPQNLSASRPQDRQFILSSKKLLLSDSGFYLCAWIDRVTEAFFGQGTRLTVV.

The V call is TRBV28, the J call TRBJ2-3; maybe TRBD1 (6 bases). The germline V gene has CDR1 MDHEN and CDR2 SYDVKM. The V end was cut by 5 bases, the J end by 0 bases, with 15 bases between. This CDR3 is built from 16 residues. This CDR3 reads CASSGRGRGSTDTQYF. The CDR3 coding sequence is TGTGCCAGCAGTGGCCGGGGCAGGGGAAGCACAGATACGCAGTATTTT.

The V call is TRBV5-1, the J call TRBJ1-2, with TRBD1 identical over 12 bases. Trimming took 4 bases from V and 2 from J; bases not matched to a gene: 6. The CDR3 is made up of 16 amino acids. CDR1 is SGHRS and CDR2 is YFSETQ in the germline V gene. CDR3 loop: CASSQGTGGGNYGYTF. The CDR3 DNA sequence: TGCGCCAGCAGCCAAGGGACAGGGGGCGGAAACTATGGCTACACCTTC. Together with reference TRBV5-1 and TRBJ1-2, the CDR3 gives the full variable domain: KAGVTQTPRYLIKTRGQQVTLSCSPISGHRSVSWYQQTPGQGLQFLFEYFSETQRNKGNFPGRFSGRQFSNSRSEMNVSTLELGDSALYLCASSQGTGGGNYGYTFGSGTRLTVV.

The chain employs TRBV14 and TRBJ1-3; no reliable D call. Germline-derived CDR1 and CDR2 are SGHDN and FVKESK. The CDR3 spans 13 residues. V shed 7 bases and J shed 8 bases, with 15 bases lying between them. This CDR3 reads CASTETSRDTIYF. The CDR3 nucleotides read TGTGCCAGCACCGAAACTTCGCGGGACACCATATATTTT.

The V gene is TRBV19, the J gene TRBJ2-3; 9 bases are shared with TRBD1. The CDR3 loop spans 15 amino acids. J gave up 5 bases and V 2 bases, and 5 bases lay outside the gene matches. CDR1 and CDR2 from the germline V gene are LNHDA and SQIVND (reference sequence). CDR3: CASSITGGSGDTQYF. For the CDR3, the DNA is TGTGCCAGTAGTATAACAGGGGGCTCGGGAGATACGCAGTATTTT.

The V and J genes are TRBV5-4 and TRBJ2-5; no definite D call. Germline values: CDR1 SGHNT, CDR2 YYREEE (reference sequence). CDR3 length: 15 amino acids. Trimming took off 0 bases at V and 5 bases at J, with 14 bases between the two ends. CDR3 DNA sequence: TGTGCCAGCAGCTTGGACAGTGGAAGGTCGGAGACCCAGTACTTC. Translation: CASSLDSGRSETQYF.

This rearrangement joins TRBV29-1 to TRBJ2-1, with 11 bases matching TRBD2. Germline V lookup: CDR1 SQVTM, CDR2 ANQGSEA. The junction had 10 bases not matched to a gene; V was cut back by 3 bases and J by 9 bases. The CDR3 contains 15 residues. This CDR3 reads CSVDRPLAGAGEQFF. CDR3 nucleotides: TGCAGCGTTGATAGGCCACTAGCGGGAGCGGGTGAGCAGTTCTTC.